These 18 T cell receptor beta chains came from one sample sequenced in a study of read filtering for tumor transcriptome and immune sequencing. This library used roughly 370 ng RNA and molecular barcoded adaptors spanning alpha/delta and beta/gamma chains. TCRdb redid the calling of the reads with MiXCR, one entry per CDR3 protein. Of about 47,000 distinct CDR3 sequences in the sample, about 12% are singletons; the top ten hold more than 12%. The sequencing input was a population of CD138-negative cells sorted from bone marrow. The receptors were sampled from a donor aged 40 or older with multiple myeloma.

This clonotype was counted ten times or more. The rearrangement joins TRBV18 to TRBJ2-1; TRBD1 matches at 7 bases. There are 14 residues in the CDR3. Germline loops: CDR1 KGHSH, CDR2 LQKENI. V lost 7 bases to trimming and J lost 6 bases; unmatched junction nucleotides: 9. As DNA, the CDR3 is TGTGCCAGCTTATTGGACAGGTGGTCCAATGAGCAGTTCTTC. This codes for CASLLDRWSNEQFF.

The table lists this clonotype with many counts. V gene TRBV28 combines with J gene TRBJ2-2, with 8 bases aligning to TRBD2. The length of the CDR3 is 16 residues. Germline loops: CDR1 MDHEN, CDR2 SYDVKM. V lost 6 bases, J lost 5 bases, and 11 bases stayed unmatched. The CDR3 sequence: CASRLSGRGWTGELFF. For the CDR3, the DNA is TGTGCCAGCAGACTCTCCGGGAGGGGTTGGACCGGGGAGCTGTTTTTT.

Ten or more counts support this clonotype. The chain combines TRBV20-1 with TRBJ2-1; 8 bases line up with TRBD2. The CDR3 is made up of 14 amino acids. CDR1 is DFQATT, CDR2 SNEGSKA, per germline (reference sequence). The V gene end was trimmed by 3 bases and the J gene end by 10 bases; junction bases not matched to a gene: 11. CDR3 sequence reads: CSASGRVTVREQFF. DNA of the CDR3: TGCAGTGCTAGCGGGAGGGTTACGGTGAGGGAGCAGTTCTTC.

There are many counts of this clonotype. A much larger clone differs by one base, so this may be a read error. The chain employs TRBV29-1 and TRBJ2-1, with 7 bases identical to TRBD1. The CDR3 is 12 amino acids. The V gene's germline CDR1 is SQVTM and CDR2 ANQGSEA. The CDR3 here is CSGYRGYNGQFF. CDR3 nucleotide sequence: TGCAGCGGATACAGGGGCTACAATGGGCAGTTCTTC.

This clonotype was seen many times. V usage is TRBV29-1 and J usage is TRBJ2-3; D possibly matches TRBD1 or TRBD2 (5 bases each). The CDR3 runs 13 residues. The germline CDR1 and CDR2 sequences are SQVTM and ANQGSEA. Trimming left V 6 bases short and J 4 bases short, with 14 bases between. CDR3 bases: TGCAGCGTCCGGGACCAGTCGCCAGATACGCAGTATTTT. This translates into CSVRDQSPDTQYF.

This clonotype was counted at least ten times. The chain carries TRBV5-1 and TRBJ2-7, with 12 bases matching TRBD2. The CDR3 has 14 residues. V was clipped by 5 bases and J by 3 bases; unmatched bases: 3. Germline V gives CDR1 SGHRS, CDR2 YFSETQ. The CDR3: CASRLAGGDYEQYF. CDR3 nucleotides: TGCGCCAGCAGACTAGCGGGAGGAGACTACGAGCAGTACTTC.

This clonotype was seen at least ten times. The CDR3 protein is CAWSHNQDTQYF. The CDR3 region has the DNA TGTGCCTGGAGTCACAACCAGGATACGCAGTATTTT. V usage is TRBV30 and J usage is TRBJ2-3; D is unresolved. Germline CDR1 is GTSNPN and CDR2 is SVGIG (reference sequence). The ends were cut back, 2 bases at V and 6 bases at J, with 9 bases in the middle. The CDR3 consists of 12 residues.

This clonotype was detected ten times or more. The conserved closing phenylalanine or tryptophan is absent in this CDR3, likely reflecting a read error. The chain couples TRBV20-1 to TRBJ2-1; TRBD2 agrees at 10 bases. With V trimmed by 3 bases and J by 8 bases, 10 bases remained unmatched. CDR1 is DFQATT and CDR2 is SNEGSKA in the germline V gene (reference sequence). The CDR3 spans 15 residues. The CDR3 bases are TGCAGTGCTAGTCGGTCTAGCGGGAGTAAAGATGAGCAGTTCCTC. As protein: CSASRSSGSKDEQFL.

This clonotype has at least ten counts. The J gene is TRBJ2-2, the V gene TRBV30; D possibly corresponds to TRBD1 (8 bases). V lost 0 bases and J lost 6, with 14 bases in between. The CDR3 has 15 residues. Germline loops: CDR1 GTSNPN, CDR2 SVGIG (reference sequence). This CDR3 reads CAWSVITGGAGELFF. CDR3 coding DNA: TGTGCCTGGAGTGTAATAACAGGGGGGGCCGGGGAGCTGTTTTTT.

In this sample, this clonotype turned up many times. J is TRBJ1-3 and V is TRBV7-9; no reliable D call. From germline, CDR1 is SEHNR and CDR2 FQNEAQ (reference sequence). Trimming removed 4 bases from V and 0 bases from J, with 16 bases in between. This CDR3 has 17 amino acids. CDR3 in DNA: TGTGCCAGCAGCTCCAGCCCTCTGACTGGCTCTGGAAACACCATATATTTT. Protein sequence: CASSSSPLTGSGNTIYF.

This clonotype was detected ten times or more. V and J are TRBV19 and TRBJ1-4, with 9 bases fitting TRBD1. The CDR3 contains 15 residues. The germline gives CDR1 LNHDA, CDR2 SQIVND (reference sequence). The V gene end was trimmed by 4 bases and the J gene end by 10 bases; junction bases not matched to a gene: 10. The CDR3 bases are TGTGCCAGTAGTACCGGGACAGGGCGCGCCAGAAAACTGTTTTTT. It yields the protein CASSTGTGRARKLFF.

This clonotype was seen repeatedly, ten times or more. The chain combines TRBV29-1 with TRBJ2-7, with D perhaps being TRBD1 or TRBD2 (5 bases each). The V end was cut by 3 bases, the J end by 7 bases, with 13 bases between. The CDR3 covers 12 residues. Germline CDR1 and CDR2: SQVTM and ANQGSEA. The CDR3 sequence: CSVEASWGEQYF. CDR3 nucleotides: TGCAGCGTTGAGGCCAGTTGGGGGGAGCAGTACTTC.

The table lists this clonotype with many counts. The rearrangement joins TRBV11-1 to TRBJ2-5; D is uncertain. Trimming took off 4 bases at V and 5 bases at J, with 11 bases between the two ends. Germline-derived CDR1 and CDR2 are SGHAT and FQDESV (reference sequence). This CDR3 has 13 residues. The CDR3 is CASSSLPGETQYF. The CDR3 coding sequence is TGTGCCAGCAGCTCCCTACCCGGGGAGACCCAGTACTTC.

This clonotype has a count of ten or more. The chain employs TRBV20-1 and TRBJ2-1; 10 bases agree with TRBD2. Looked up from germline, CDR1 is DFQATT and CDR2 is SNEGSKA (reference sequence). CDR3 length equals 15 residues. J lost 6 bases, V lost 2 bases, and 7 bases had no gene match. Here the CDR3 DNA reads TGCAGTGCTAGATCTCCCGGGACTAGCGTCAATGAGCAGTTCTTC. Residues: CSARSPGTSVNEQFF.

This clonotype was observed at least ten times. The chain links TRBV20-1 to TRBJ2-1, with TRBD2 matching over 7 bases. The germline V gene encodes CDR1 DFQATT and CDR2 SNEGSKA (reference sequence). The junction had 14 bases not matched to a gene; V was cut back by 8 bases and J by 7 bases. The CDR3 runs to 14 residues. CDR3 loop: CSTLSAGALNEQFF. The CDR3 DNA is TGCAGTACCCTTTCTGCGGGAGCCTTGAATGAGCAGTTCTTC.

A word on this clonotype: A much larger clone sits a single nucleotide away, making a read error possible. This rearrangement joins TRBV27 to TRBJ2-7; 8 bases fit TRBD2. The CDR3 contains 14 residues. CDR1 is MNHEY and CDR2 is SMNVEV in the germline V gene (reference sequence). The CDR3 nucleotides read TGTGCCAGCAGTTTCAGCGGGAGTAAGTACGTGCAGTACTTC. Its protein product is CASSFSGSKYVQYF.

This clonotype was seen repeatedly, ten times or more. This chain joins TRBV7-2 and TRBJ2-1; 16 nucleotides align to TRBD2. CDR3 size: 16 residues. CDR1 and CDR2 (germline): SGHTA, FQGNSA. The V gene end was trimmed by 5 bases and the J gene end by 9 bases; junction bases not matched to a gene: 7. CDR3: CASSRPGTSGRAEQFF. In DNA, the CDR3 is TGTGCCAGCAGCCGTCCCGGGACTAGCGGGAGGGCTGAGCAGTTCTTC.

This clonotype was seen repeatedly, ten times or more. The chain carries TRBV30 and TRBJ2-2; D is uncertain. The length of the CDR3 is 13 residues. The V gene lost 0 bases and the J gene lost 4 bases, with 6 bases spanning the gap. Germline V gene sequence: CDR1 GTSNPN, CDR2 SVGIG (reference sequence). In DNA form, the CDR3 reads TGTGCCTGGAGTGTAACTGGCACCGGGGAGCTGTTTTTT. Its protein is CAWSVTGTGELFF.